The rows below give T cell receptor beta chains drawn from one sample of a study of T cell responses to AZD1222 COVID-19 vaccine. Clones were sequenced by immunoSEQ multiplex PCR, and TCRdb holds only the in-frame ones, with some missing. Of 85,000 or so clones in the sample, about 89% were seen once. Source: peripheral blood, taken 28 days after the second AZD1222 dose. The source is an adult who received the AZD1222 COVID-19 vaccine. CDR3s leave out the opening cysteine and the closing phenylalanine or tryptophan. The order of the fields is CDR3 protein, V gene, J gene.

ASSFRRGRTEAF,TRBV11-1,TRBJ1-1
ASSLPGSRGSPLH,TRBV5-4,TRBJ1-6
AWSSRTTNEKLF,TRBV30,TRBJ1-4
ASSLTGPYEQY,TRBV5-1,TRBJ2-7
ASSHLLRRRGGNQPQH,TRBV6-2/TRBV6-3,TRBJ1-5
ASSSGQGAEDTQY,TRBV11-3,TRBJ2-3
ASSKDGTSGTSSYNEQF,TRBV21-1,TRBJ2-1
ASSSAGTSYEQY,TRBV7-9,TRBJ2-7
ASSQRGTDTQY,TRBV3-1/TRBV3-2,TRBJ2-3
ASSVRGRQPQH,TRBV7-3,TRBJ1-5
ASSLGGRSGIDTQY,TRBV5-4,TRBJ2-3
ASSDLAGGGTGELF,TRBV10-1,TRBJ2-2
ASSYRFGTNTGELF,TRBV6-2/TRBV6-3,TRBJ2-2
ASSLYHEQY,TRBV27,TRBJ2-7
ASTAGGYGYT,TRBV2,TRBJ1-2
ASSPTSNSPLH,TRBV18,TRBJ1-6
ASSSPRTHTDTQY,TRBV11-1,TRBJ2-3
ASSSTSGGSLNTGELF,TRBV7-9,TRBJ2-2
ASSLRGAEGYT,TRBV9,TRBJ1-2
ATSDFSGSTYEQY,TRBV24-1,TRBJ2-7
ASSGHLGSEQY,TRBV2,TRBJ2-7